This T cell receptor beta chain comes out of a study of post-analysis software for immune sequencing data. Study-level information: Disease courses included relapsing-remitting, secondary progressive and progressive-relapsing multiple sclerosis. Whole-study results and caveats: TRBV5-6, TRBV5-1 and TRBV20-1 belonged to a set of roughly five TRBV segments that were more frequent in patients than controls. Compared with controls, patients showed significantly lower normalized Chao1 diversity.

In its sample, this clonotype was seen many times. Its antigen is not known. Carried by the TCR beta cDNA libraries were unique molecular identifiers. TCRdb fed the PCR reads into MiXCR, producing one record per CDR3 protein. The table lists about 810,000 distinct CDR3 sequences, roughly half of them singletons. Germline CDR1 and CDR2: SEHNR and FQNEAQ (reference sequence). Trimming pared 1 base from V and 6 bases from J, leaving 13 bases between. The CDR3 sequence is 14 residues long. What was sequenced was blood. This receptor was obtained from a girl between 10 and 17 years old with multiple sclerosis. V is TRBV7-9 and J is TRBJ2-7; the D is unclear. CDR3 sequence: CASSLEWALGEQYF. The DNA of the CDR3 is TGTGCCAGCAGCTTAGAGTGGGCATTAGGCGAGCAGTACTTC. The variable domain in full, completed from reference TRBV7-9 and TRBJ2-7, reads DTGVSQNPRHKITKRGQNVTFRCDPISEHNRLYWYRQTLGQGPEFLTYFQNEAQLEKSRLLSDRFSAERPKGSFSTLEIQRTEQGDSAMYLCASSLEWALGEQYFGPGTRLTVT.